The rows below give T cell receptor beta chains drawn from one sample of a study of T-cell memory formation after mild COVID-19. TCRdb reprocessed the 5' RACE reads via MiXCR and lists one record per CDR3 protein. Among about 320,000 distinct CDR3 sequences listed, approximately 14% were seen once. Sequenced sample: PBMCs or a T cell subset sorted from them (not recorded which). Receptors originate from a man aged 18 to 30 who had mild COVID-19 (a few samples of this study predate the infection). Cell type and time point are not known. Both conserved end residues are part of each CDR3. The order of the fields is J gene, V gene, CDR3 protein.

TRBJ2-4 | TRBV11-3 | CASSTLLLGQLAKNIQYF
TRBJ2-5 | TRBV15 | CATSRGSSIQETQYF
TRBJ1-5 | TRBV29-1 | CSARDPNQPQHF
TRBJ2-3 | TRBV5-1 | CASSLVDRYADTQYF
TRBJ2-3 | TRBV10-3 | CAISVQRGGLKTDTQYF
TRBJ2-5 | TRBV5-4 | CASSWGPGTDQETQYF
TRBJ2-1 | TRBV7-2 | CASSFVSGSYNEQFF
TRBJ2-4 | TRBV4-1 | CASSQEGPGDIQYF
TRBJ1-1 | TRBV5-6 | CASSFVLNTEAFF
TRBJ2-3 | TRBV5-1 | CASSLAPTSGGADTQYF
TRBJ1-2 | TRBV20-1 | CSARSGEGAVNGYTF
TRBJ2-7 | TRBV5-1 | CASSSGDSSYEQYF